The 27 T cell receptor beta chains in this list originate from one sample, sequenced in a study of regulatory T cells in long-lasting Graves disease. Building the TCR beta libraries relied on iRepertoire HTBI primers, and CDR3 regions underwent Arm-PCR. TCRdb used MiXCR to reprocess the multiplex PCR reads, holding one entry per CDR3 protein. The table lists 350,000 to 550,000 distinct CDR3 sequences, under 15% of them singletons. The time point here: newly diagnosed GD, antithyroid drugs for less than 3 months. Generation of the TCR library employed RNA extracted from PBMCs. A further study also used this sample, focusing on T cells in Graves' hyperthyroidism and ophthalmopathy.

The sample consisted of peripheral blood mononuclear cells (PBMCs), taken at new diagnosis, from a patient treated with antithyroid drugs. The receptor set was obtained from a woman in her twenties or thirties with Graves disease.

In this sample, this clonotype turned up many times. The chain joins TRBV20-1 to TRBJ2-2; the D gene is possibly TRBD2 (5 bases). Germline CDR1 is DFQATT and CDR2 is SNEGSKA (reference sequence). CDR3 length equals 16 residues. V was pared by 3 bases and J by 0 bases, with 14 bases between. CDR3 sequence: CSARGQRRTNTGELFF. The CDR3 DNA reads TGCAGTGCTAGGGGCCAGCGGCGGACGAACACCGGGGAGCTGTTTTTT.

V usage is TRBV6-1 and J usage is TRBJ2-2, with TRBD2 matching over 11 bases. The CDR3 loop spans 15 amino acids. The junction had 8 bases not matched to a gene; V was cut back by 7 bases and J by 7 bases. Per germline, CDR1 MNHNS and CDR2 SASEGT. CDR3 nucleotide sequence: TGTGCCAGCACCTTAGCGGGAGGGCCCGACGGGGAGCTGTTTTTT. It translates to CASTLAGGPDGELFF.

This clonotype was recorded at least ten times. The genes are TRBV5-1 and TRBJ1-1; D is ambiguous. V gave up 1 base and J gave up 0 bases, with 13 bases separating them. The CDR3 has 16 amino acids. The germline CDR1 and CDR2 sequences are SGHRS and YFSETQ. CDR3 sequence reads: CASSLILGSMNTEAFF. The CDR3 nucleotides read TGCGCCAGCAGCTTGATCCTCGGGTCCATGAACACTGAAGCTTTCTTT.

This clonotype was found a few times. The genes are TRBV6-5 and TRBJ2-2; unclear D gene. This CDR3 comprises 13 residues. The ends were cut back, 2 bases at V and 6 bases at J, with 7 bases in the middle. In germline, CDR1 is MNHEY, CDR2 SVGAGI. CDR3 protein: CASSYPRPGELFF. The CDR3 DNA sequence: TGTGCCAGCAGTTACCCGCGTCCCGGGGAGCTGTTTTTT.

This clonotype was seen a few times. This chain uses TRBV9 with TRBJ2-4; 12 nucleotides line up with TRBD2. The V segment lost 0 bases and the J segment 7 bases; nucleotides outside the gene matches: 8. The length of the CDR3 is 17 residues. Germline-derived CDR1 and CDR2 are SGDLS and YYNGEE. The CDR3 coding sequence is TGTGCCAGCAGCGTAGAGCCTAGCGGGAGGGCCGACAACATTCAGTACTTC. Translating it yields CASSVEPSGRADNIQYF.

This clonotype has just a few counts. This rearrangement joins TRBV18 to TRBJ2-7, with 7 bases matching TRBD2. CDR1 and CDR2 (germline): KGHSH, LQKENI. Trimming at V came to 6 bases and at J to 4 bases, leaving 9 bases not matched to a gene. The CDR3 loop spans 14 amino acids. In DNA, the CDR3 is TGTGCCAGCTCGGCGGCGGGAGTGTCGTACGAGCAGTACTTC. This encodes CASSAAGVSYEQYF.

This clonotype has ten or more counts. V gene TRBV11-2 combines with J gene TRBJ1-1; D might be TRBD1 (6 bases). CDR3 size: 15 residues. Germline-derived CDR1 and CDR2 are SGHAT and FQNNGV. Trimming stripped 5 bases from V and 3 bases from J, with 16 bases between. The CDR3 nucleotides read TGTGCCAGCAGCAACCCTCCGGCAGGGGACACTGAAGCTTTCTTT. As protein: CASSNPPAGDTEAFF. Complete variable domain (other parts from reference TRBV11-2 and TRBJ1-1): EAGVAQSPRYKIIEKRQSVAFWCNPISGHATLYWYQQILGQGPKLLIQFQNNGVVDDSQLPKDRFSAERLKGVDSTLKIQPAKLEDSAVYLCASSNPPAGDTEAFFGQGTRLTVV.

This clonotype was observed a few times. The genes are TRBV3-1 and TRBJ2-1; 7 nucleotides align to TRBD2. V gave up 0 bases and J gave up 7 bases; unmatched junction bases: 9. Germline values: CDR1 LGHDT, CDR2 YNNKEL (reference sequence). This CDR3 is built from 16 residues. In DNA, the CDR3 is TGTGCCAGCAGCCAAGATTTAACCAGCGGGATTAATGAGCAGTTCTTC. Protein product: CASSQDLTSGINEQFF.

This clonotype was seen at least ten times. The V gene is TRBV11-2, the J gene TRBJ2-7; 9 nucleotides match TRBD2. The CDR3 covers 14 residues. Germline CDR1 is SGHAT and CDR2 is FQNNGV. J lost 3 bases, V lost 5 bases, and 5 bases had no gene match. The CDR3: CASSPGTSSYEQYF. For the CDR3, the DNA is TGTGCCAGCAGCCCCGGGACTAGCAGCTACGAGCAGTACTTC.

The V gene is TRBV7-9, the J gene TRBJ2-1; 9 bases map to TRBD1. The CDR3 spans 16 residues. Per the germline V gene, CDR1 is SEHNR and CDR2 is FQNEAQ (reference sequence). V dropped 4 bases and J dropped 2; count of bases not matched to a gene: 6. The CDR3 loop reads CASSSAGTGTYNEQFF. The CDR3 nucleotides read TGTGCCAGCAGCTCAGCCGGGACAGGGACCTACAATGAGCAGTTCTTC.

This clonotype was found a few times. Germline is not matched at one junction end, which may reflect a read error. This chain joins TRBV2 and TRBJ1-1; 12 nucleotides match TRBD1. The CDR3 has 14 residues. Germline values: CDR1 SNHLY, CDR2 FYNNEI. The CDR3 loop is CASPGTGGVTETFF. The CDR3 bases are TGTGCCAGCCCCGGGACAGGGGGCGTCACTGAAACTTTCTTT.

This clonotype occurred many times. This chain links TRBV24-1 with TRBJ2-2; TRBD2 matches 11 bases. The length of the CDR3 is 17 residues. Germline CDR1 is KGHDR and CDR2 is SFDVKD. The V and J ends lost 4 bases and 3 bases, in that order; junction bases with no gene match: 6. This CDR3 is CATSDPTSGKDTGELFF. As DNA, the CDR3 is TGTGCCACCAGTGACCCGACTAGCGGGAAAGACACCGGGGAGCTGTTTTTT.

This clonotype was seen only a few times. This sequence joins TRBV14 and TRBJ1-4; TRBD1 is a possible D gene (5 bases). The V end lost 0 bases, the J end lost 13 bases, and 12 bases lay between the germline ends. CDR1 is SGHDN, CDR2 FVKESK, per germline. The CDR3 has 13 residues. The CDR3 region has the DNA TGTGCCAGCAGCCAAGATCTCATGGACACACTGTTTTTT. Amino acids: CASSQDLMDTLFF.

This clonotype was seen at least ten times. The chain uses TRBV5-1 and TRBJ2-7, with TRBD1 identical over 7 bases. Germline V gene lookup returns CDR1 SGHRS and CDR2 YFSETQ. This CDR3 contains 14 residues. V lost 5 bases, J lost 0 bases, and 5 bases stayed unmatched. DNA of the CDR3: TGCGCCAGCAGAACTACAGGGGCCTCCTACGAGCAGTACTTC. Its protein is CASRTTGASYEQYF.

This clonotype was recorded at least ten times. The DNA for the CDR3 is TGTGCCAGCAGTGGGGGGGGGGGCCGCTGGTTGAACACTGAAGCTTTCTTT. Its protein is CASSGGGGRWLNTEAFF. The chain uses TRBV2 and TRBJ1-1; a weak D match, TRBD1 (6 bases). Germline V gene lookup returns CDR1 SNHLY and CDR2 FYNNEI. Trimming left V 4 bases short and J 0 bases short, with 18 bases between. This CDR3 is built from 17 residues.

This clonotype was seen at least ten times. The CDR3 loop is CSARDRRTSGETQYF. CDR3 coding DNA: TGCAGTGCTAGAGATCGGAGGACTAGCGGGGAGACCCAGTACTTC. V usage is TRBV20-1 and J usage is TRBJ2-1, with 11 bases fitting TRBD2. The J call could be wrong; TRBJ2-5 is a better fit for the DNA end. The length of the CDR3 is 15 residues. Germline CDR1 reads DFQATT; CDR2 reads SNEGSKA (reference sequence).

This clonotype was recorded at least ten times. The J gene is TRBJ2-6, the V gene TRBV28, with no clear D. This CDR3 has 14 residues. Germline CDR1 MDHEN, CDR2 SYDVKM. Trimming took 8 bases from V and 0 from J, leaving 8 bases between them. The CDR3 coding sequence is TGTGCCAGCCTGGGTTTCTCTGGGGCCAACGTCCTGACTTTC. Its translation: CASLGFSGANVLTF.

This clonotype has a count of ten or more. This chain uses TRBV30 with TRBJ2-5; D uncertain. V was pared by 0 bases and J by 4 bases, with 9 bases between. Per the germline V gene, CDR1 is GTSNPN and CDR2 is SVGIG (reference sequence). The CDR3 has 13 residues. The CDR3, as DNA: TGTGCCTGGAGTGTTGGAGTTTTAGAGACCCAGTACTTC. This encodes CAWSVGVLETQYF.

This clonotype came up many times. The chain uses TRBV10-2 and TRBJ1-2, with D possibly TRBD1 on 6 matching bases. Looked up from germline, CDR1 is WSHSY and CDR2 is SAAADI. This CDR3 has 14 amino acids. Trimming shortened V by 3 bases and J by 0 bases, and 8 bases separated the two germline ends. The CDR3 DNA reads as TGCGCCAGCAGTGACGACAGGCCTAACTATGGCTACACCTTC. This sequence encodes CASSDDRPNYGYTF.

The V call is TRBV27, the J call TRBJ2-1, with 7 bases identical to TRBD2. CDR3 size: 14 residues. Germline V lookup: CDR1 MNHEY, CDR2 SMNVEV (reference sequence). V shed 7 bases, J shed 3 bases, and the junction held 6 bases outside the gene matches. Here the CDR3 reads CASKSGDYYNEQFF. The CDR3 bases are TGTGCCAGCAAAAGCGGGGACTACTACAATGAGCAGTTCTTC.

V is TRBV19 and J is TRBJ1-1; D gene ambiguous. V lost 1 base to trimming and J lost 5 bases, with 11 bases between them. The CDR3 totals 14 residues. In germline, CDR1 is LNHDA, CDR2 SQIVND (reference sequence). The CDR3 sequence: CASSIVSGFTEAFF. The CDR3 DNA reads TGTGCCAGTAGTATAGTATCCGGGTTTACTGAAGCTTTCTTT. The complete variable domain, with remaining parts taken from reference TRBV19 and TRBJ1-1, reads DGGITQSPKYLFRKEGQNVTLSCEQNLNHDAMYWYRQDPGQGLRLIYYSQIVNDFQKGDIAEGYSVSREKKESFPLTVTSAQKNPTAFYLCASSIVSGFTEAFFGQGTRLTVV.

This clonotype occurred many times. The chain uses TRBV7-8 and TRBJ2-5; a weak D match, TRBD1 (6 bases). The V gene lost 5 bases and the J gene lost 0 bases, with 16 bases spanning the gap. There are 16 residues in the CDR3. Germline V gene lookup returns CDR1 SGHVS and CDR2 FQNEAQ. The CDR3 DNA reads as TGTGCCAGCAGCCGCCGGGACACTTGGTACCAAGAGACCCAGTACTTC. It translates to CASSRRDTWYQETQYF.

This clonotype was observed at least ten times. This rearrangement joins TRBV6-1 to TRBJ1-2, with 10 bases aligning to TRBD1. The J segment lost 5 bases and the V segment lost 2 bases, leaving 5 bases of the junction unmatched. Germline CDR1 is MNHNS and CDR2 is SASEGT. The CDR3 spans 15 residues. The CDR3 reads CASSELGQGTYGYTF. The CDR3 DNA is TGTGCCAGCAGTGAATTGGGACAGGGGACATATGGCTACACCTTC.

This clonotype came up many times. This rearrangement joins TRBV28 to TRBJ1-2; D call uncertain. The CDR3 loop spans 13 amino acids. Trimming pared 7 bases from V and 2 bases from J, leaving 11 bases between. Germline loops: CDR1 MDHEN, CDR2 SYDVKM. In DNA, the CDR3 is TGTGCCAGCAATCTCGGCGCGAACTATGGCTACACCTTC. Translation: CASNLGANYGYTF.

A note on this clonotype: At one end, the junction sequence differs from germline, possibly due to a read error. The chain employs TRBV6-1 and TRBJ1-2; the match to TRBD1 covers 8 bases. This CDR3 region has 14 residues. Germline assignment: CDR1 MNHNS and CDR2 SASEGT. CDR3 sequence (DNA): TGTACCAGCAGAGGCAGGGGGCCGGTCTATGGCTACACCTTC. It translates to CTSRGRGPVYGYTF.

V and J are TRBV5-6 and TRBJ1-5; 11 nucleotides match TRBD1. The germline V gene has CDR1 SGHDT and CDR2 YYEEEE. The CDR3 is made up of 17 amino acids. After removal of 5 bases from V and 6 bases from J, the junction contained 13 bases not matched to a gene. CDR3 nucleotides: TGTGCCAGCAGTCCCACCCGCGGGACAGGGGGAGGTCAGCCCCAGCATTTT. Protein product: CASSPTRGTGGGQPQHF.

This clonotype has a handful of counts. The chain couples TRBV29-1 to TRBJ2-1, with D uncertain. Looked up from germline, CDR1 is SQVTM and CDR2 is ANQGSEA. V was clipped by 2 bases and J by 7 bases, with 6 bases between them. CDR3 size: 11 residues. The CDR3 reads CSVERVNEQFF. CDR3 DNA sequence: TGCAGCGTTGAACGGGTGAATGAGCAGTTCTTC.